The T cell receptor (beta chain) under discussion was sequenced for a study of cytomegalovirus exposure and HLA in healthy donors. Germline CDR1 and CDR2: SEHNR and FQNEAQ (reference sequence). Trimming removed 2 bases from V and 2 bases from J, with 9 bases in between. CDR3 size: 14 residues. Amplification used 60 Vbeta primers and 13 Jbeta primers. Sequencing was performed with immunoSEQ multiplex PCR; in TCRdb, only in-frame clones are kept and a portion is missing. The sample yields around 150,000 clones, 75% to 85% seen once. The sequence derives from a woman aged 45-65 years in good health and CMV-seronegative. This chain joins TRBV7-9 and TRBJ2-5, with D unresolved. What was sequenced was PBMCs. The CDR3 spells CASSLMAEQETQYF. The CDR3, as DNA: TGTGCCAGCAGCTTAATGGCGGAACAAGAGACCCAGTACTTC.